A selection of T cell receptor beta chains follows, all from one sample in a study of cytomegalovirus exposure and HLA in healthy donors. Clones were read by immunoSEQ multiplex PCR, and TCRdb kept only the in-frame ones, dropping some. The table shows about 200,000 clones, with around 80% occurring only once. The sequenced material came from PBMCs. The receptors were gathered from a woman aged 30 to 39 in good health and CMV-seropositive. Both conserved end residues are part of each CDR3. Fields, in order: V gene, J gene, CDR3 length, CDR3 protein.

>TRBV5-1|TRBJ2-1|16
CASSLVLLAVNNEQFF
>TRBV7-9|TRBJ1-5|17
CASSHSRPGERGQPQHF
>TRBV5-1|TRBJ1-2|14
CASSLGSGNYGYTF
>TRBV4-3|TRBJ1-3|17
CASSRRLGQGSGNTIYF
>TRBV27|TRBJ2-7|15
CASRTGNTGSYEQYF
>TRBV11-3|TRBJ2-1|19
CASSSDRFSTSGSVDEQFF
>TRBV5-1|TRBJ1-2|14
CASSLDRGLEGYTF
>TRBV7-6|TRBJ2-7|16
CASSFGGQPGGYEQYF
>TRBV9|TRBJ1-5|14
CASSATGVGQPQHF
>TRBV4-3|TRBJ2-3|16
CASSQDRGQSTDTQYF
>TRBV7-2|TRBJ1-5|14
CASSQRTGGQPQHF
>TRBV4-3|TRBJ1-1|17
CASSQDPTGTVNTEAFF
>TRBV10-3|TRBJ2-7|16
CAIRPAGAVNVHEQYF
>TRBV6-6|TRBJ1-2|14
CASSRQGKTIGYTF
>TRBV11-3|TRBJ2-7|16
CASSLIGGFSSYEQYF
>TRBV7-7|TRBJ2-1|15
CASSSGLALWNEQFF
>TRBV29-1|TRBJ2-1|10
CSVVRNEQFF
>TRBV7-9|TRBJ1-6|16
CASSPRQGYYNSPLHF
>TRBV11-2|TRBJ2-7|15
CASSLEISPSYEQYF
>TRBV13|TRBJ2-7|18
CASSPRPPLAGGPNEQYF
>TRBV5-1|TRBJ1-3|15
CASSVDRGSGNTIYF
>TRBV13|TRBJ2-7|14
CASSLGGRAYEQYF
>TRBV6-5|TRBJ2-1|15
CASSPLAGGDNEQFF
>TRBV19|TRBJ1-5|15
CASSIPGQGTRPQHF
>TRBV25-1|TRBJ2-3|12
CASSLTTDTQYF
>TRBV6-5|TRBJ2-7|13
CASSPGGFTEQYF
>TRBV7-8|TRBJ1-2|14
CASSELGQNYGYTF
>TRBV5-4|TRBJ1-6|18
CASSLVGGRGSYNSPLHF
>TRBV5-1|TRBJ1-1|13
CASRNTGNTEAFF
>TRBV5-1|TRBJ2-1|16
CASSYGLAGELNEQFF
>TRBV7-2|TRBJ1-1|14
CASSPRTANTEAFF
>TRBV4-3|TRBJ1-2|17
CASSQDQGDRGFYGYTF
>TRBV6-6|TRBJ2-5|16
CASSYSDFWGGGTQYF
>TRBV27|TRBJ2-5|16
CASSLWSSGSLETQYF
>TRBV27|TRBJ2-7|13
CASSLSGSYEQYF
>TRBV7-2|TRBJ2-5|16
CASSFFTSGVKETQYF
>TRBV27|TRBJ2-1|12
CASSSPSNEQFF
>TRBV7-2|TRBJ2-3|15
CASSPRGEGTDTQYF
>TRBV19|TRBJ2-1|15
CASTRRGARYNEQFF
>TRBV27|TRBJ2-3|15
CASSQDRGPTDTQYF
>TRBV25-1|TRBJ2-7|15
CASSDRQGNSYEQYF
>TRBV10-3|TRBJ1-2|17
CAISDTRQGTTNYGYTF
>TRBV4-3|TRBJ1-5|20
CASSQRETGERVYSNQPQHF
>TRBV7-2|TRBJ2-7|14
CASSLELAGHEQYF
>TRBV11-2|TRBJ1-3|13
CASSSGEGNTIYF
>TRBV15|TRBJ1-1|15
CATSRDREGNTEAFF
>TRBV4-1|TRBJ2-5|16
CASSQTGAALQETQYF
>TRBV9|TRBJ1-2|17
CASSVEVMRGRNYGYTF
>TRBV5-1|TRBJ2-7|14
CASTDRGRPYEQYF
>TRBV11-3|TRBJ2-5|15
CARAPGGRWKETQYF
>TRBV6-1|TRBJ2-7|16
CASSVQSGSAAYEQYF
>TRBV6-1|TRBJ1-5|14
CASSRGGSNQPQHF
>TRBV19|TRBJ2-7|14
CASSFASGSYEQYF
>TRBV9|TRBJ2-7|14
CASSVAGSTYEQYF
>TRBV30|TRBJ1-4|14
CAWTIGGESEKLFF
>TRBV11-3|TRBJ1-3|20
CASSGYTRTGGIKAGNTIYF
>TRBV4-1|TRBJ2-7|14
CASSQERTGNEQYF
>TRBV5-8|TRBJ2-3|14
CASSFGGEGDTQYF
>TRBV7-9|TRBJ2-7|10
CASSRDRVYF
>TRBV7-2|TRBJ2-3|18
CASSIRTSWKENTDTQYF